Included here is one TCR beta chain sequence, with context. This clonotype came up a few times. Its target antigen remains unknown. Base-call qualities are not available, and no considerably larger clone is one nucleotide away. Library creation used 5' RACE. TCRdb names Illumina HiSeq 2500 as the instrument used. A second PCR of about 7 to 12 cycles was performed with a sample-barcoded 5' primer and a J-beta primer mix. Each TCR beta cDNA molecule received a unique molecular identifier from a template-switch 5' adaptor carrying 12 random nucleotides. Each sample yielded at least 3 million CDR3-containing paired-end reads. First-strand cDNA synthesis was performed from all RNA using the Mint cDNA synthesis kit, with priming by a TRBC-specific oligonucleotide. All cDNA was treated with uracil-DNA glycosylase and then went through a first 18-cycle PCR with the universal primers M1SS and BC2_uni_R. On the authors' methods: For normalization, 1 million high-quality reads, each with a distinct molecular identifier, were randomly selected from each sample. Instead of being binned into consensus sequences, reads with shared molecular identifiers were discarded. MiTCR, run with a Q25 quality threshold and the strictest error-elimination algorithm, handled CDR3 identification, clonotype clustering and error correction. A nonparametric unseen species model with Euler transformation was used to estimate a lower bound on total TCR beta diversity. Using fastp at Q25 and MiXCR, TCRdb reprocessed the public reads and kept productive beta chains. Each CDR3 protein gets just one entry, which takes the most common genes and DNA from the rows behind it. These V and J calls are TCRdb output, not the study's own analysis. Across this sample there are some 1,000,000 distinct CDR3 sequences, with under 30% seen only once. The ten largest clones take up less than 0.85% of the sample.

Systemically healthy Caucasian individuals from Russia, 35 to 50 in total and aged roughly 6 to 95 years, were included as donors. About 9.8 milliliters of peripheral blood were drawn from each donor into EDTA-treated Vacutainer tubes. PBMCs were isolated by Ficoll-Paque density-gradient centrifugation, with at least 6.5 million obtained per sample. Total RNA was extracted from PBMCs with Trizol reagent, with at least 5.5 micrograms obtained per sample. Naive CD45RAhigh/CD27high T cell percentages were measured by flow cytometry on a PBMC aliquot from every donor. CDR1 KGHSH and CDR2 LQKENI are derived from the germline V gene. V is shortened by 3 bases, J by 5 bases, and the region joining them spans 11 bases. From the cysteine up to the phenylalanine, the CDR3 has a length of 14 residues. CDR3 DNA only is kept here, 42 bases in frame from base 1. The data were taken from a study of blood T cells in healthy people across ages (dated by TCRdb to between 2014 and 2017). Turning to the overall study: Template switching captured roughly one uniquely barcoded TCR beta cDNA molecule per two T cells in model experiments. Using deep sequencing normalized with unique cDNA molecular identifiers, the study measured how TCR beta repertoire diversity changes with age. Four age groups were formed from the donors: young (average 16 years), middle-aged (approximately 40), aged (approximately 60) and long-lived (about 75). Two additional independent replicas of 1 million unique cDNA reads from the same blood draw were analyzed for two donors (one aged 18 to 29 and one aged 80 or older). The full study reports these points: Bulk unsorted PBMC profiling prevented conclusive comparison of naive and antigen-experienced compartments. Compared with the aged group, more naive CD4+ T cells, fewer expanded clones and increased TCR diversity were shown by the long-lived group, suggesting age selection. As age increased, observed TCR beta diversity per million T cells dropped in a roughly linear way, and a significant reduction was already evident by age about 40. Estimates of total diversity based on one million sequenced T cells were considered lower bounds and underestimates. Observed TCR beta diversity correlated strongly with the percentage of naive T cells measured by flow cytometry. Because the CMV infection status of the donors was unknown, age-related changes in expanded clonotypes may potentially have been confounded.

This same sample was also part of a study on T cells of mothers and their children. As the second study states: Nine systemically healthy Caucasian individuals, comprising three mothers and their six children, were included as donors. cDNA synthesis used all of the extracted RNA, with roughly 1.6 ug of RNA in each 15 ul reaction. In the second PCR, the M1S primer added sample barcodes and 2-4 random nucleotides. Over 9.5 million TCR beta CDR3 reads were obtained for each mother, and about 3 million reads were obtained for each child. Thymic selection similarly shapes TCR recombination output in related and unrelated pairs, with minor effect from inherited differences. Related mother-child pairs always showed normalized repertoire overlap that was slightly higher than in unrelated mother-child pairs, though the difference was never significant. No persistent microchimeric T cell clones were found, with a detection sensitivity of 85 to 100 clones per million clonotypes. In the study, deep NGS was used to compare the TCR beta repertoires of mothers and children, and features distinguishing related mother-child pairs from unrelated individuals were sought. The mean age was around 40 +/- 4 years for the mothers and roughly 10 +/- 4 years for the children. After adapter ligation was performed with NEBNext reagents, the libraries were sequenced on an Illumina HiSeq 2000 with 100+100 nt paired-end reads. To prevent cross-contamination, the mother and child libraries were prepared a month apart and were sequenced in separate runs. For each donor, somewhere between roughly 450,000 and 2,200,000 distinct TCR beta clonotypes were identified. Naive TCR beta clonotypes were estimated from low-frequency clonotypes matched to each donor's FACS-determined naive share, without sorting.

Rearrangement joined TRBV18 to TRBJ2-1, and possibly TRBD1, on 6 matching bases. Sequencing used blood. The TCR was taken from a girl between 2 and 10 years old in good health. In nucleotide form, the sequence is TGTGCCAGCTCACCTATGACAGGTAACAATGAGCAGTTCTTC. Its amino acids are CASSPMTGNNEQFF.